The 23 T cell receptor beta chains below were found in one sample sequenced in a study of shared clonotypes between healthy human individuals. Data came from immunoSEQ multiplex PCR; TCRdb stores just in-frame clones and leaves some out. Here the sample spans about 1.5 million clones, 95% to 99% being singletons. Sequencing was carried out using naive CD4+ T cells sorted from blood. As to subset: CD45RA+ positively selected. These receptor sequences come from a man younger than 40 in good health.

CDR3 DNA sequence: TGTGCCAGCAGCTTAGGGGCAGGAGGAACTGAAGCTTTCTTT. Its translation is CASSLGAGGTEAFF. The chain has TRBV13 and TRBJ1-1; D is undetermined. The CDR3 runs 14 residues. V was cut by 0 bases and J by 5 bases, with 10 bases left in between. Germline loops: CDR1 PRHDT, CDR2 FYEKMQ (reference sequence). The full variable domain, its missing parts supplied by reference TRBV13 and TRBJ1-1, is AAGVIQSPRHLIKEKRETATLKCYPIPRHDTVYWYQQGPGQDPQFLISFYEKMQSDKGSIPDRFSAQQFSDYHSELNMSSLELGDSALYFCASSLGAGGTEAFFGQGTRLTVV.

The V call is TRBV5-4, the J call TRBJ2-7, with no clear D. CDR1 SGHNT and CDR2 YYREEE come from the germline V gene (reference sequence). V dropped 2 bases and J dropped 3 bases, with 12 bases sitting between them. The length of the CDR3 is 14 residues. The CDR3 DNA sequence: TGTGCCAGCAGCTTCAGAGTTACCAACTACGAGCAGTACTTC. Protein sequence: CASSFRVTNYEQYF.

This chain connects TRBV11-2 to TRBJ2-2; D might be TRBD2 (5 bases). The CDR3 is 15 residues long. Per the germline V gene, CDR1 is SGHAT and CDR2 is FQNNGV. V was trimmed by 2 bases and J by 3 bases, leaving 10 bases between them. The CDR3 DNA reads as TGTGCCAGCAGCTTAACAACGGGGTACACCGGGGAGCTGTTTTTT. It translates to CASSLTTGYTGELFF.

The chain's CDR3 is CASSLFPGGPDTQYF. CDR3 in DNA: TGTGCCAGCAGTTTATTTCCGGGAGGGCCAGATACGCAGTATTTT. J is TRBJ2-3 and V is TRBV27; 8 positions match TRBD2. The germline V gene encodes CDR1 MNHEY and CDR2 SMNVEV (reference sequence). There are 15 residues in the CDR3. Trimming removed 1 base from V and 4 bases from J; junction bases left unmatched: 4.

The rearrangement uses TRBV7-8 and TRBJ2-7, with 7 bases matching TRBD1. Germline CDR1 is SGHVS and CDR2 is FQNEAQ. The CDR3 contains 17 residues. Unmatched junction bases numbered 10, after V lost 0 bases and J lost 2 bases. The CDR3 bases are TGTGCCAGCAGCTTAGCCCTGACAGGGTTAAGGGCCTACGAGCAGTACTTC. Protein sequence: CASSLALTGLRAYEQYF.

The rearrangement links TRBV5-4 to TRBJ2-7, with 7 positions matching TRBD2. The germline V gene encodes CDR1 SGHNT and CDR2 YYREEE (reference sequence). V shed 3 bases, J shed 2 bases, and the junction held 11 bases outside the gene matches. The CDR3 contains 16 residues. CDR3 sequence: CASSSSRASGTYEQYF. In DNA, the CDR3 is TGTGCCAGCAGCTCGTCCCGGGCTAGCGGTACCTACGAGCAGTACTTC.

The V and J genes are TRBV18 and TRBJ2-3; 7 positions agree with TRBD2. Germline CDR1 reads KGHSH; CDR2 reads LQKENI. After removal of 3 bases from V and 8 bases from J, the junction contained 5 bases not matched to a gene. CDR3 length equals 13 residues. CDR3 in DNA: TGTGCCAGCTCACCCAGGACTAGGGGTACGCAGTATTTT. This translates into CASSPRTRGTQYF.

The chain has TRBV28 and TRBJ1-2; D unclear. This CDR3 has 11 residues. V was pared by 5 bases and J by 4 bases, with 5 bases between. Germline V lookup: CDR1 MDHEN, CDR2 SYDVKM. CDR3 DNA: TGTGCCAGCAGTAACGGCTATGGCTACACCTTC. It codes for CASSNGYGYTF.

As DNA, the CDR3 is TGTGCCAGCAGCTCTAGAAGTTCCTACAATGAGCAGTTCTTC. Its translation: CASSSRSSYNEQFF. The rearrangement uses TRBV5-8 and TRBJ2-1; D ambiguous. The CDR3 spans 14 residues. Germline-derived CDR1 and CDR2 are SGHTS and YDEGEE. Between the trimmed V and J ends, which lost 3 bases and 1 base, there was a span of 8 bases.

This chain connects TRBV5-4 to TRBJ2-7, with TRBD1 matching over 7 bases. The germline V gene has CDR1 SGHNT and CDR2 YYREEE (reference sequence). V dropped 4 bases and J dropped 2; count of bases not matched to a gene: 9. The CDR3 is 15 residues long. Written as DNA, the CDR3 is TGTGCCAGCAGCAGATCCGGGACAGACCCCTACGAGCAGTACTTC. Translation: CASSRSGTDPYEQYF.

The CDR3 loop is CASSLVDPGTVTQYF. CDR3 coding DNA: TGTGCCAGCAGCTTGGTGGACCCCGGAACGGTGACCCAGTACTTC. The V call is TRBV11-2, the J call TRBJ2-5; no reliable D call. The CDR3 contains 15 residues. V was trimmed by 3 bases and J by 7 bases, leaving 18 bases between them. The germline gives CDR1 SGHAT, CDR2 FQNNGV.

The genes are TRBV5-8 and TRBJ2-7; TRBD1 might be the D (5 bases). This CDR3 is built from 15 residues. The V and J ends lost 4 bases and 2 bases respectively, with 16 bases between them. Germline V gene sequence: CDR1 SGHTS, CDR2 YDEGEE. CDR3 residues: CASSLGAVNTYEQYF. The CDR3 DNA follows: TGTGCCAGCAGCCTAGGGGCGGTTAACACCTACGAGCAGTACTTC.

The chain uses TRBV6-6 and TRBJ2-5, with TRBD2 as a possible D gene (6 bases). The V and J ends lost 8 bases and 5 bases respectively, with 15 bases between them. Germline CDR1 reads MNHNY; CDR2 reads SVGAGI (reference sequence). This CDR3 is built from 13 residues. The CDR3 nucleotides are TGTGCCAGCCGACTAGTGTTGGAGGAGACCCAGTACTTC. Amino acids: CASRLVLEETQYF.

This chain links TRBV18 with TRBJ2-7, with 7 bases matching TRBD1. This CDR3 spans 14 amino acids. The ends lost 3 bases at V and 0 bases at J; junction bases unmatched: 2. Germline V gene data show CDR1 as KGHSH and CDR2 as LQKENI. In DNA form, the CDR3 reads TGTGCCAGCTCACCGACAGGGAACTCCTACGAGCAGTACTTC. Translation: CASSPTGNSYEQYF.

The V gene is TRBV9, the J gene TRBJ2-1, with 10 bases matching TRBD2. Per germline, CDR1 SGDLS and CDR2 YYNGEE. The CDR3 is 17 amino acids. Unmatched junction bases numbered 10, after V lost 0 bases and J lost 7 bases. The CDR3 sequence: CASSVDASGRTSNEQFF. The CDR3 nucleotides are TGTGCCAGCAGCGTAGACGCTAGCGGGAGAACCAGTAATGAGCAGTTCTTC. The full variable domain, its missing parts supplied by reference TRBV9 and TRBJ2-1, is DSGVTQTPKHLITATGQRVTLRCSPRSGDLSVYWYQQSLDQGLQFLIQYYNGEERAKGNILERFSAQQFPDLHSELNLSSLELGDSALYFCASSVDASGRTSNEQFFGPGTRLTVL.

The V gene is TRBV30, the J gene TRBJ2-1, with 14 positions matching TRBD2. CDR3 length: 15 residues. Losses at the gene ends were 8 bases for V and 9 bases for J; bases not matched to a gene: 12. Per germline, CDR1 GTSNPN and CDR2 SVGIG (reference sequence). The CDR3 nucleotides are TGTGCCGGAGGGACTAGCGGGAGTCTCCTCGGTGAGCAGTTCTTC. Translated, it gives CAGGTSGSLLGEQFF.

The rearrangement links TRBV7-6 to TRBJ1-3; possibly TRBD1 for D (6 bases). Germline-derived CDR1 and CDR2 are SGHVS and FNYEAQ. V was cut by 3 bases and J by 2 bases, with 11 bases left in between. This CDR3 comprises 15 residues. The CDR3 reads CASSLANRAGNTIYF. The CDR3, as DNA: TGTGCCAGCAGCTTGGCGAACAGGGCTGGAAACACCATATATTTT.

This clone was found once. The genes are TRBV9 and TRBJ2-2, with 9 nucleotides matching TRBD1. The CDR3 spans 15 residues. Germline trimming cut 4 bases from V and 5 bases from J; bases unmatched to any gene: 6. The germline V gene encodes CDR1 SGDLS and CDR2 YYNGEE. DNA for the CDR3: TGTGCCAGCAGCTCATGGACAGGGGTGACCGGGGAGCTGTTTTTT. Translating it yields CASSSWTGVTGELFF.

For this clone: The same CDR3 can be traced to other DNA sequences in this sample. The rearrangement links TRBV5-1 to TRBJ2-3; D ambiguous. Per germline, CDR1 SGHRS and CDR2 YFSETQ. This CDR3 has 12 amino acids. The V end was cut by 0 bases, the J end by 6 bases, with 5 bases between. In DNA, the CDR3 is TGCGCCAGCAGCTTGGAAGGGGATACGCAGTATTTT. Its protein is CASSLEGDTQYF.

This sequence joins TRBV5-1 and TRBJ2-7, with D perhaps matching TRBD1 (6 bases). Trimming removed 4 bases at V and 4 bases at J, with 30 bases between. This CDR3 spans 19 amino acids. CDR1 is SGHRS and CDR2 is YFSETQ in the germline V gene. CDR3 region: CASSLDSLSIATALYEQYF. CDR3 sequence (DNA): TGCGCCAGCAGCCTGGACAGCTTGAGCATCGCAACAGCTTTATACGAGCAGTACTTC.

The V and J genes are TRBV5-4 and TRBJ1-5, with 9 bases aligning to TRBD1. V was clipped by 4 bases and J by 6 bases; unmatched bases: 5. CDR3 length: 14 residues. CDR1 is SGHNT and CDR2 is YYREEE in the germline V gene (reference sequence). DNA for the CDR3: TGTGCCAGCAGCCGACAGGGGGAAGGTCAGCCCCAGCATTTT. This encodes CASSRQGEGQPQHF.

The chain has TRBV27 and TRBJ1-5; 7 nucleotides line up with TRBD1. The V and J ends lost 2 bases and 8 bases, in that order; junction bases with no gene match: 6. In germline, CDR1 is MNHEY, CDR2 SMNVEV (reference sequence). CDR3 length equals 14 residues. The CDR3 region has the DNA TGTGCCAGCAGTTTAATTAGGGGGCAGAAGCCCCAGCATTTT. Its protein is CASSLIRGQKPQHF.

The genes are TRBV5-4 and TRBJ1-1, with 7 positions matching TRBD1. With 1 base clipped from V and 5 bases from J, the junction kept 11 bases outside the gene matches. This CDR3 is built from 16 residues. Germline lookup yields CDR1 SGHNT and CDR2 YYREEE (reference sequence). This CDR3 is CASSLRPRGGLTEAFF. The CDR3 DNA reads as TGTGCCAGCAGCTTGCGGCCCAGGGGGGGATTGACTGAAGCTTTCTTT.